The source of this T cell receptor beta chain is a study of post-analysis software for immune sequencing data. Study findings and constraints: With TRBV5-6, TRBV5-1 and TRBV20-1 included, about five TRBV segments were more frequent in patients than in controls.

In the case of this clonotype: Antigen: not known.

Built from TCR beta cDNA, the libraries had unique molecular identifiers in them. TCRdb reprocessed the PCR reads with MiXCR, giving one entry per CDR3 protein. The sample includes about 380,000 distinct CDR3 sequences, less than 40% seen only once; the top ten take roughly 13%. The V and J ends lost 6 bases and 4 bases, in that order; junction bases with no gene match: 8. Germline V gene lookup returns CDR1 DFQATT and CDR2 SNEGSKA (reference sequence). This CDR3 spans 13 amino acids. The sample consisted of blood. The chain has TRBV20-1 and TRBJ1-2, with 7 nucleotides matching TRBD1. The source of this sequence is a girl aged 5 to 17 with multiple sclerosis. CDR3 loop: CSAGGGPSYGYTF. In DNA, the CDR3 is TGCAGTGCGGGAGGGGGCCCTAGCTATGGCTACACCTTC.